This T cell receptor beta chain was recorded in a study of beta chain features in type 1 diabetes. The overall study: Healthy donors, compared against patients, showed similar age, gender and cell yields. Study-wide results and caveats: VDJ junctions sequenced from type 1 diabetes patients showed fewer insertions and more deletions. All four CD4+ subsets from Type 1 diabetes patients carried moderately but significantly shorter TCRB CDR3s.

The CDR3 consists of 14 residues. Per the germline V gene, CDR1 is SGDLS and CDR2 is YYNGEE. The V and J ends lost 5 bases and 3 bases respectively, with 12 bases between them. TCRB transcripts that were expressed got sequenced, as all of the isolated RNA had been reverse transcribed. Only in-frame clones appear in the TCRdb table, and some are missing; sequencing was by immunoSEQ multiplex PCR. In the table there are approximately 240,000 clones, roughly 17% of which are singletons. A few counts support this clone. Antigen unknown. This sequence was found in a man younger than 45 with type 1 diabetes. The chain employs TRBV9 and TRBJ2-1; possible D gene TRBD2, 5 bases. The sequenced sample was naive CD4+ T cells from blood. The CDR3 loop is CASRATGFYNEQFF. In nucleotides, the CDR3 is TGTGCCAGCAGGGCGACGGGATTCTACAATGAGCAGTTCTTC.